The rows below give T cell receptor beta chains drawn from one sample of a study of blood T cells in healthy people across ages. TCRdb re-analysed the 5' RACE reads in MiXCR, keeping a single row per CDR3 protein. Here the sample spans 550,000 to 700,000 distinct CDR3 sequences, roughly 28% being singletons. Source material: blood. These receptors all stem from a woman aged 70 to 79 in good health. The CDR3 runs from the conserved cysteine through the conserved F or W.

V gene	J gene	CDR3 protein
TRBV4-2	TRBJ1-1	CASSQDNRRTFF
TRBV6-5	TRBJ2-2	CASAPSQGLGELFF
TRBV7-3	TRBJ1-4	CASSSDRVGKLFF
TRBV3-1	TRBJ1-2	CASSQESNRGHHGYTF
TRBV27	TRBJ1-1	CASSPGGRTMNTEAFF
TRBV7-8	TRBJ1-5	CASSFYRGPSGNQPQHF
TRBV18	TRBJ2-3	CASSPLSSSTDTQYF
TRBV7-2	TRBJ2-1	CASSLRGPGSGNEQFF
TRBV30	TRBJ1-2	CAWIPNWRGAGYTF
TRBV20-1	TRBJ2-5	CSASRLGETQYF
TRBV7-2	TRBJ1-4	CASSPLRQEKLFF
TRBV13	TRBJ2-5	CASSYDRGETQYF
TRBV7-2	TRBJ1-2	CASSSQGLNYGYTF
TRBV12-3/TRBV12-4	TRBJ2-1	CASGSDSSYNEQFF
TRBV27	TRBJ2-7	CASSSNRGLDEQYF
TRBV9	TRBJ2-5	CASSQTGGPETQYF
TRBV20-1	TRBJ1-2	CSARGTGFYGYTF
TRBV15	TRBJ1-3	CATSRDGRSGNTIYF
TRBV7-9	TRBJ1-4	CAGSLLGGTNEKLFF
TRBV5-1	TRBJ1-1	CASSLGTAENTEAFF
TRBV7-9	TRBJ1-2	CASSLVTEIYGYTF
TRBV7-3	TRBJ1-1	CASSLTDGDEAFF
TRBV4-2	-	CASSQDWLGLPETQYF
TRBV6-1	TRBJ2-5	CASSLDMEQETQYF
TRBV6-2/TRBV6-3	TRBJ1-2	CASSRDSIGGYTF
TRBV7-8	TRBJ1-4	CASSSILQGSNEKLFF